A selection of T cell receptor beta chains follows, all from one sample in a study of T cells in Graves' hyperthyroidism and ophthalmopathy. TCRdb fed the multiplex PCR reads into MiXCR, producing one record per CDR3 protein. The sample has hundreds of thousands of distinct CDR3 sequences; over 35% are singletons. Sample: blood. The receptors were sampled from a man younger than 35 with Graves' hyperthyroidism. CDR3s include the opening cysteine and the closing phenylalanine or tryptophan. D genes are given only for firm matches. A row's size may be missing; if present it is once, few, many or a size class.

>.|TRBJ1-5|TRBD1|TRBV10-3
TGTGCCACCGGGACAGGGCAGGATCAGCCCCAGCATTTT
CATGTGQDQPQHF
>many|TRBJ2-5|.|TRBV15
TGTGCCACCAGCAGAGGATGGGAGTCCCTATCCCCCCAGTACTTC
CATSRGWESLSPQYF
>.|TRBJ1-3|.|TRBV6-1
TGTGCCAGCACTACGACAGGTGCGGGAAACACCATATATTTT
CASTTTGAGNTIYF
>.|TRBJ1-4|TRBD1|TRBV5-1
TGCGCCAGCAGCTTGGAAGGGGACAGGGGACTGTTTTTT
CASSLEGDRGLFF
>.|TRBJ1-1|.|TRBV4-1
TGCGCCAGCAGCCGAATAGGGGACATATTGAACACTGAAGCTTTCTTT
CASSRIGDILNTEAFF
>many|TRBJ1-5|.|TRBV15
TGTGCCACCAGCAACCCTTCTCGGACACCTCAGGAGGGGGACCAGCATTTT
CATSNPSRTPQEGDQHF
>.|TRBJ2-7|TRBD1|TRBV5-1
TGCGCCAGCAGCGAGGACAGGGCCGGGGAGCAGTACTTC
CASSEDRAGEQYF
>.|TRBJ1-2|TRBD1|TRBV12-3/TRBV12-4
TGTGCCAGCAGTTGGACAGGGGGAGGTGGCTACACCTTC
CASSWTGGGGYTF
>few|TRBJ2-7|TRBD2|TRBV7-3
TGTGCCAGCAGCTCGGGCCCTTACCGGACTAGCGGGGACTCCTACGAGCAGTACTTC
CASSSGPYRTSGDSYEQYF
>many|TRBJ2-5|.|TRBV7-2
TGTGCCAGCAGCCCGGACGTAGGGAAAGAGACCCAGTACTTC
CASSPDVGKETQYF
>.|TRBJ1-1|.|TRBV11-1
TGTGCCAGCAGCGCCAGGGCAGGGCTGAACACTGAAGCTTTCTTT
CASSARAGLNTEAFF
>few|TRBJ1-5|.|TRBV2
TGTGCCAGCAGTGATTCCGGGGCCGTTGATCAGCCCCAGCATTTT
CASSDSGAVDQPQHF
>many|TRBJ2-7|.|TRBV20-1
TGCAGTGCTAGTAGCGGACAACTCTACGAGCAGTACTTC
CSASSGQLYEQYF
>.|TRBJ1-1|TRBD1|TRBV29-1
TGCAGCGCCCGGGAAGGGGGCGGGTCGAACACTGAAGCTTTCTTT
CSAREGGGSNTEAFF
>once|TRBJ1-1|TRBD1|TRBV11-2
TGTGCCGCCCGGGACAGTCCTATGAGCACTGAAGCTTTCTTT
CAARDSPMSTEAFF
>many|TRBJ2-2|TRBD2|TRBV6-5
TGTGCCAGCAGTTCCGGACTAGCGACCGGGGAGCTGTTTTTT
CASSSGLATGELFF
>.|TRBJ1-1|.|TRBV6-1
TGTGCCAGCAGTGAAGCCGGGGGGGTCGCCGGGGCTTTCTTT
CASSEAGGVAGAFF
>few|TRBJ2-7|.|TRBV7-9
TGTGCCAGCAGATCACAGGGATCCTACGAGCAGTACTTC
CASRSQGSYEQYF
>many|TRBJ1-1|.|TRBV29-1
TGCAGCGCCTCACCGGAGAACACTGAAGCTTTCTTT
CSASPENTEAFF
>.|TRBJ1-5|.|TRBV6-1
TGTGCCATCAGTGAAGCAGGAGGTAATAATCAGCCCCAGCATTTT
CAISEAGGNNQPQHF
>many|TRBJ1-1|.|TRBV20-1
TGCAGTGCTAGAGATCGGATGAACACTGAAGCTTTCTTT
CSARDRMNTEAFF
>.|TRBJ1-2|TRBD1|TRBV20-1
TGCAGTCTTGGGGCACAGGGGGGGGGCTACACCTTC
CSLGAQGGGYTF
>.|TRBJ2-7|.|TRBV20-1
TGCAGTGCTAGAGATCACGTCTACGAGCAGTACTTC
CSARDHVYEQYF
>few|TRBJ2-3|.|TRBV14
TGTGCCAGCAGCAGGGGAGGCACAGATACGCAGTATTTT
CASSRGGTDTQYF
>few|TRBJ2-5|.|TRBV4-1
TGCGCCAGCTCTTACCTCGGAGAGACCCAGTACTTC
CASSYLGETQYF
>many|TRBJ1-6|.|TRBV19
TGTGCCAGTAGTATTCCCGGTGGGGATTCACCCCTCCACTTT
CASSIPGGDSPLHF
>.|TRBJ1-6|.|TRBV5-8
TGTGCCAGCAGCTTGGCGGGGTTTAGTGATTCACCCCTCCACTTT
CASSLAGFSDSPLHF
>many|TRBJ1-1|.|TRBV10-1
TGCGCCAGCAGTGAGACATTGAACACTGAAGCTTTCTTT
CASSETLNTEAFF
>once|TRBJ2-6|.|TRBV4-1
TGCGCCAGCAGCCAGGGGTGGTCAGGCTCTGGGGCCAACGTCCTGACTTTC
CASSQGWSGSGANVLTF
>.|TRBJ2-7|TRBD1|TRBV12-3/TRBV12-4
TGTGCCAGCAGTCCGGGACAGTTTTCGGACGAGCAGTACTTC
CASSPGQFSDEQYF
>.|TRBJ1-6|.|TRBV6-5
TGTGCCAGCAGTTACTCGGGGGGAGCCAATTCACCCCTCCACTTT
CASSYSGGANSPLHF
>.|TRBJ2-6|.|TRBV5-1
TGCGCCAGCAGCCTGGCAGGGACGGGGGCGAACACTGAAGCTTTC
CASSLAGTGANTEAF
>few|TRBJ2-7|.|TRBV20-1
TGCAGTGCCAGGAAGGCTGGCGAAAGGCTGGACTACGAGCAGTACTTC
CSARKAGERLDYEQYF
>.|TRBJ2-5|TRBD1|TRBV7-9
TGTGCCAGCAGTTTAAGAGGGGGCGCAGAGACCCAGTACTTC
CASSLRGGAETQYF
>many|TRBJ1-2|.|TRBV25-1
TGTGCCAGCCTGGGCGAACCTAAGGGAGGAGACTATGGCTACACCTTC
CASLGEPKGGDYGYTF
>.|TRBJ2-5|.|TRBV20-1
TGCAGTGCTAGGGACAGAAAACAAGAGACCCAGTACTTC
CSARDRKQETQYF
>.|TRBJ1-2|.|TRBV20-1
TGCAGTGCTAGCCTAGAAGGCTACACCTTC
CSASLEGYTF
>.|TRBJ2-5|TRBD1|TRBV5-1
TGCGCCAGCAGCTTGGGCCGGGACAGGGTGAGAGAGACCCAGTACTTC
CASSLGRDRVRETQYF
>.|TRBJ1-6|TRBD1|TRBV11-2
TGTGCCAGCAGCCGGATTCAGGGGGCAATCTTGGGATCACCCCTCCACTTT
CASSRIQGAILGSPLHF
>.|TRBJ1-2|.|TRBV4-1
TGCGCCAGCAGCCAAGATCTCCATGGCTACACCTTC
CASSQDLHGYTF
>many|TRBJ2-7|.|TRBV7-9
TGTGCCAGCAGCCTGTACGGGACGGTAGTACAGTACTTC
CASSLYGTVVQYF
>.|TRBJ1-2|TRBD1|TRBV15
TGTGCCACCAGCAGGGAAAACAGGGGCTATGGCTACACCTTC
CATSRENRGYGYTF
>.|TRBJ2-5|TRBD2|TRBV7-9
TGTGCCAGCAGCCCGGGAGCGGGGGTAAAGACCCAGTACTTC
CASSPGAGVKTQYF
>.|TRBJ1-5|.|TRBV6-2/TRBV6-3
TGTGCCAGCAGCCCTATACAGGGCAATCAGCCCCAGCATTTT
CASSPIQGNQPQHF
>many|TRBJ1-6|.|TRBV7-6
TGTGCCAGCAGCTTAAAGGGCAAGACCCTCCACTTT
CASSLKGKTLHF
>.|TRBJ1-3|.|TRBV7-9
TGTGCCAGCAGTCAGGGGTCATGGGGAAACACCATATATTTT
CASSQGSWGNTIYF
>many|TRBJ1-2|.|TRBV14
TGTGCCAGCAGCCAAGATCCCATAGCTAACTATGGCTACACCTTC
CASSQDPIANYGYTF
>.|TRBJ2-2|.|TRBV11-2
TGTGCCAGCAGCTTAGCTGTGGCGTACACCGGGGAGCTGTTTTTT
CASSLAVAYTGELFF
>.|TRBJ1-4|TRBD1|TRBV29-1
TGCAGCGCCCTCCGGGACAGCCCCGTCGGAACTAATGAAAAACTGTTTTTT
CSALRDSPVGTNEKLFF
>.|TRBJ1-5|.|TRBV19
TGTGCCAGTTCACAGGATCCGGGGGTCCAGCCCCAGCATTTT
CASSQDPGVQPQHF
>.|TRBJ2-2|TRBD2|TRBV11-2
TGTGCCAGCAGACCCGGGACTAGCACCGGGGAGCTGTTTTTT
CASRPGTSTGELFF
>.|TRBJ1-1|.|TRBV4-2
TGTGCCAGCAGCCTGGTAAGCGTAGCTTTCTTT
CASSLVSVAFF
>many|TRBJ1-2|TRBD1|TRBV5-1
TGCGCCAGCAGCATCTGGACAGGGTATGGCTACACCTTC
CASSIWTGYGYTF
>few|TRBJ2-5|.|TRBV6-5
TGTGCCAGCAGTGAGGGGCCGTTCGAGACCCAGTACTTC
CASSEGPFETQYF
>few|TRBJ2-2|.|TRBV7-8
TGTGCCAGCAGCCAGCAGTTTGAGTACCCGAACACCGGGGAGCTGTTTTTT
CASSQQFEYPNTGELFF